This TCR beta chain was retrieved from a study of T cells after yellow fever vaccination. This clonotype was seen a few times. Its cognate antigen is unknown. From the 5' RACE reads, TCRdb called clonotypes with MiXCR, one entry per CDR3 protein. This table holds 250,000 to 300,000 distinct CDR3 sequences, around 5.2% found once. V was pared by 7 bases and J by 6 bases, with 9 bases of the junction left unmatched. The CDR3 is 15 residues long. Study observations and caveats: Although most clonotypes did not, a small share appeared in both CD4 and CD8 compartments.

This specimen was CD4+ T cells sorted from PBMCs, taken on the day of the yellow fever booster vaccination. The rearrangement uses TRBV12-3 or TRBV12-4 and TRBJ2-2, with 9 bases identical to TRBD2. This receptor was obtained from a young man who received the YFV17D yellow fever vaccine. CDR3 loop: CASMRGGREAGELFF. The CDR3 DNA sequence: TGTGCCAGCATGCGGGGGGGAAGAGAGGCCGGGGAGCTGTTTTTT.